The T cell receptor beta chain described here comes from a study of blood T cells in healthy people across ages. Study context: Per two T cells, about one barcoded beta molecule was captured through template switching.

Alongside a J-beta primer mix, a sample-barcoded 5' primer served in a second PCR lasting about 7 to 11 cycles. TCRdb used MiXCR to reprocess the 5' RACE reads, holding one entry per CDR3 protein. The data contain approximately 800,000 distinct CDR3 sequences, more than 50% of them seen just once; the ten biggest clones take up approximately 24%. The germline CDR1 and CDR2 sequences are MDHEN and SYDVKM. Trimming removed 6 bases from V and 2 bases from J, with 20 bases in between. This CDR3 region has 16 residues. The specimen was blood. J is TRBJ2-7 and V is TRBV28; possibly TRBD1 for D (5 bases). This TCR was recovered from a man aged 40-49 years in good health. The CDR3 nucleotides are TGTGCCAGCAGCGGATTAACCCGTCGACAGACCTACGAGCAGTACTTC. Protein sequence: CASSGLTRRQTYEQYF. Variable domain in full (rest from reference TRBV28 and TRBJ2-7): DVKVTQSSRYLVKRTGEKVFLECVQDMDHENMFWYRQDPGLGLRLIYFSYDVKMKEKGDIPEGYSVSREKKERFSLILESASTNQTSMYLCASSGLTRRQTYEQYFGPGTRLTVT.